These T cell receptor beta chains were read from a single sample in a study of blood T cells in healthy people across ages. TCRdb processed the 5' RACE reads anew with MiXCR; each CDR3 protein has one entry. The data hold about 970,000 distinct CDR3 sequences, with 45% to 60% observed a single time. Sequencing input: blood. Source of these receptors: a woman aged 55-70 years in good health. Both conserved end residues are part of each CDR3. Fields, in order: clone size, D gene, V gene, J gene, CDR3 DNA, CDR3 protein. D genes are given only for firm matches. Some rows mark clone size as missing; the rest say once, few, many or name a class of expanded clone.

few	.	TRBV20-1	TRBJ1-5	TGCAGTGCTACCTACGAATTCTCCATGTGGGGCAATCAGCCCCAGCATTTT	CSATYEFSMWGNQPQHF
few	.	TRBV6-5	TRBJ2-3	TGTGCCAGCAGTTACGGTGACAGCTACACAGATACGCAGTATTTT	CASSYGDSYTDTQYF
.	.	TRBV6-1	TRBJ2-7	TGTGCCAGCTATGGGACCGCTTCCCCTGGCGAGCAGTACTTC	CASYGTASPGEQYF
.	TRBD2	TRBV20-1	TRBJ2-1	TGCAGTGCTTCCCGTGTCCCCCCTTCTTGGATCCAGCGGGGGGTGAATGAGCAGTTCTTC	CSASRVPPSWIQRGVNEQFF
.	TRBD1	TRBV9	TRBJ2-5	TGTGCCAGCAGCAACTCGCCCGGGACAGAAGAGACCCAGTACTTC	CASSNSPGTEETQYF
few	.	TRBV29-1	TRBJ1-2	TGCAGCGTTGACCCTTGGCTGGGGGATGGCTACACCTTC	CSVDPWLGDGYTF
.	.	TRBV5-1	TRBJ2-1	TGCGCCAGCAGCTTGGCCGTTGGAAATGAGCAGTTCTTC	CASSLAVGNEQFF
.	.	TRBV7-9	TRBJ2-7	TGTGCCAGCAGTGAGACAGGAGCGATCTACGAGCAGTACTTC	CASSETGAIYEQYF
.	TRBD1	TRBV4-3	TRBJ1-6	TGCGCCAGCAGCCAAGAGAGTTGGGGACAGGGGAGTTCACCCCTCCACTTT	CASSQESWGQGSSPLHF
few	TRBD2	TRBV20-1	TRBJ2-1	TGCAGTGCTAAACTAGCGGGAGGGTTCGATGAGCAGTTCTTC	CSAKLAGGFDEQFF
.	.	TRBV20-1	TRBJ2-5	TGCAGTGCGAGTCCGGGCCCCACGGCGTACTTC	CSASPGPTAYF
.	.	TRBV4-1	TRBJ1-1	TGCGCCAGCAGCCAAGGGGTATTTGGGACAAGAGTTATGAACACTAAAGCTTTCTTT	CASSQGVFGTRVMNTKAFF
.	TRBD1	TRBV12-3/TRBV12-4	TRBJ2-7	TGTGCCAGCAGCTCTACAGGGGGCTACTACGAGCAGTACTTC	CASSSTGGYYEQYF
.	.	TRBV11-2	TRBJ2-5	TGTGCCAGCAGCTTGGGTGGAGGGATAGAGACCCAGTACTTC	CASSLGGGIETQYF
.	.	TRBV10-3	TRBJ2-3	TGTGCCACAAACAAGGGGGGAGACACAGATACGCAGTATTTT	CATNKGGDTDTQYF
.	TRBD1	TRBV11-2	TRBJ1-1	TGTGCCAGCAGTTTGCGAGGGGGCGTAGGCACTGAAGCTTTCTTT	CASSLRGGVGTEAFF
.	TRBD2	TRBV20-1	TRBJ2-1	TGCAGTGCTAGAGAGGGCGGGAGCGGGTCCTACAATGAGCAGTTCTTC	CSAREGGSGSYNEQFF
.	.	TRBV4-2	TRBJ2-3	TGTGCCAGCAGCCGATTCGGGGCGGCCTTGCAGTATTTT	CASSRFGAALQYF
.	.	TRBV20-1	TRBJ2-3	TGCAGTGCTATCGTGGGATCTGGCACAGATACGCAGTATTTT	CSAIVGSGTDTQYF
few	TRBD2	TRBV20-1	TRBJ2-7	TGCAGTGCTAGCGGGAGGGCCTTTGACGAGCAGTACTTC	CSASGRAFDEQYF
many	.	TRBV20-1	TRBJ2-1	TGCAGTGCTAACACAGTCTACAATGAGCAGTTCTTC	CSANTVYNEQFF
.	TRBD1	TRBV28	TRBJ2-7	TGTGCCAGCCCAGGGCCCGGGACAGGGTCCTCCCACGAGCAGTACTTC	CASPGPGTGSSHEQYF
.	.	TRBV21-1	TRBJ2-4	TGTGCCAGCAGCCCTTGGACAGGGGGGTTTCTCCCTAACTACGACCAGTACTTC	CASSPWTGGFLPNYDQYF
few	.	TRBV14	TRBJ2-3	TGTGCCAGCAGCCGATATCGAAACCTCCGCACAGATACGCAGTATTTT	CASSRYRNLRTDTQYF
few	.	TRBV10-3	TRBJ2-7	TGTGCCATCAGGGACATCTCCTACGAGCAGTACTTC	CAIRDISYEQYF
.	.	TRBV7-2	TRBJ1-1	TGTGCCAGCAGCTTAGCGGGGGGGGGCACTGAAGCTTTCTTT	CASSLAGGGTEAFF
.	.	TRBV10-3	TRBJ2-5	TGTGCCATCAGTATCCGGGCCCAAGAGACCCAGTACTTC	CAISIRAQETQYF
.	.	TRBV25-1	TRBJ1-2	TGTGCCAGCAGTGAATTAAACCGAGGCTACACCTTC	CASSELNRGYTF
.	.	TRBV12-3/TRBV12-4	TRBJ2-7	TGTGCCAGCAGTTTTGAGGGCCTAGAGATCCAGTACTTC	CASSFEGLEIQYF
few	.	TRBV9	TRBJ1-6	TGTGCCAGCAGCGTTAGTCCCATTAATTCACCCCTCCACTTT	CASSVSPINSPLHF
few	.	TRBV12-3/TRBV12-4	TRBJ1-1	TGTGCCAGCAGCTGGCAGGGGAACACTGAAGCTTTCTTT	CASSWQGNTEAFF
few	.	TRBV24-1	TRBJ2-5	TGTGCCACCCTCGTTAAGACCCAGTACTTC	CATLVKTQYF
.	TRBD1	TRBV7-2	TRBJ1-2	TGTGCCAGCAGCACCCGACAGGGGCATTATGGCTACACCTTC	CASSTRQGHYGYTF
.	TRBD1	TRBV29-1	TRBJ2-7	TGCAGCGTGACAGGGGCGAACGAGCAGTACTTC	CSVTGANEQYF
.	.	TRBV5-1	TRBJ2-3	TGCGCCAGCAGCCATACCGTGGGCACAGATACGCAGTATTTT	CASSHTVGTDTQYF
few	.	TRBV5-1	TRBJ2-5	TGCGCCAGCAGCCACCGCGACAAGGACATAGGGGAGACCCAGTACTTC	CASSHRDKDIGETQYF
.	TRBD1	TRBV27	TRBJ2-1	TGTGCCAGCAGTTCGGGGACAGGGGATTACAATGAGCAGTTCTTC	CASSSGTGDYNEQFF
few	TRBD2	TRBV12-3/TRBV12-4	TRBJ2-3	TGTGCCAGCAGTTTCTGGACTAGCGGGGGGGGAACGCAGTATTTT	CASSFWTSGGGTQYF
.	TRBD2	TRBV3-1	TRBJ2-5	TGTGCCAGCAGCCTCCGGGCGCTAGCGGGAGGGATAGAGACCCAGTACTTC	CASSLRALAGGIETQYF
.	TRBD2	TRBV27	TRBJ2-7	TGTGCCAGCAGTCCAGCGGGAGGGCCCTCCTACGAGCAGTACTTC	CASSPAGGPSYEQYF
.	TRBD1	TRBV15	TRBJ2-6	TGTGCCACCAGCAGGGCCCGGGACAGAAGCTCTGGGGCCAACGTCCTGACTTTC	CATSRARDRSSGANVLTF
many	.	TRBV16	TRBJ1-2	TGTGCCAGCAGCCGAAATCTCAAGGGGGGCTACACCTTC	CASSRNLKGGYTF
.	.	TRBV12-3/TRBV12-4	TRBJ2-7	TGTGCCAGCAGTTTTGGGGGGATCGAGTACTTC	CASSFGGIEYF
.	TRBD2	TRBV5-1	TRBJ2-1	TGCGCCAGCTACCCTGCTGGACTAGTCTCCTACAATGAGCAGTTCTTC	CASYPAGLVSYNEQFF
.	.	TRBV27	TRBJ1-1	TGTGCCAGCAGTTTCCTACAGACAAGTAGGGAAGCTTTCTTT	CASSFLQTSREAFF
.	TRBD2	TRBV6-2/TRBV6-3	TRBJ2-7	TGTGCCAGCAGCCGGGGGCTAGCGGGAGACAAGCAGTACTTC	CASSRGLAGDKQYF
.	.	TRBV27	TRBJ2-1	TGTGCCAGCAGTTTTCTGGCGGGGACCGTCTCCTACAATGAGCAGTTCTTC	CASSFLAGTVSYNEQFF
.	.	TRBV28	TRBJ2-7	TGTGCCAGCGAAAGAGGGGGAGGGCCGCGCGAGCAGTACTTC	CASERGGGPREQYF
once	.	TRBV4-1	TRBJ2-1	TGCGCCAGCAGCCAATGGGGTAGTCGGTACAATGAGCAGTTCTTC	CASSQWGSRYNEQFF
few	.	TRBV29-1	TRBJ2-3	TGCAGCGTTGAAGGGGTTCGGGGTGTGGGCGCAGATACGCAGTATTTT	CSVEGVRGVGADTQYF
.	.	TRBV11-2	TRBJ2-7	TGTGCCAGCAGCTTAGTGGCAGAGAAACCCTACGAGCAGTACTTC	CASSLVAEKPYEQYF
.	TRBD2	TRBV11-2	TRBJ2-5	TGTGCCAGCAGCCCTGCGGGGGGCTTAAGGGAGACCCAGTACTTC	CASSPAGGLRETQYF
.	.	TRBV27	TRBJ2-1	TGTGCCAGCAGTTTATACCCGTTAATAGCGGCGAGAGGCTCCTACAATGAGCAGTTCTTC	CASSLYPLIAARGSYNEQFF
.	.	TRBV12-3/TRBV12-4	TRBJ2-5	TGTGCCAGCAGCCCAAGTGCCAGGACTGAGTACTTC	CASSPSARTEYF
few	.	TRBV3-1	TRBJ2-6	TGTGCCAGCAGCCAAGATGTTGGGGGAGCTGGGGCCAACGTCCTGACTTTC	CASSQDVGGAGANVLTF